This T cell receptor beta chain was sequenced in a study of cytomegalovirus exposure and HLA in healthy donors. For the study at large: As released early, the data held approximately 80 million unique TCRs from HLA-typed donors.

To note about this clone: The antigen remains unidentified.

Overall study results and limits: A later analysis found TCR association rates differed by HLA locus, highest for DRB1 and lowest for HLA-C.

Between the trimmed V and J ends, which lost 4 bases and 7 bases, there was a span of 11 bases. Germline CDR1 and CDR2: SGHTA and FQGNSA. This CDR3 spans 13 amino acids. This PCR relied on a set of 60 Vbeta primers and 13 Jbeta primers. The table came from immunoSEQ multiplex PCR; TCRdb's copy has only in-frame clones and leaves some out. The sample lists roughly 290,000 clones; roughly 89% were seen once. This receptor was taken from a woman aged 18-29 years in good health and CMV-seronegative. The sample taken for sequencing was PBMCs. The J gene is TRBJ2-1, the V gene TRBV7-2; no clear D. The CDR3 DNA follows: TGTGCCAGCAGCTCACACCCAGGTAATGAGCAGTTCTTC. Its protein is CASSSHPGNEQFF.